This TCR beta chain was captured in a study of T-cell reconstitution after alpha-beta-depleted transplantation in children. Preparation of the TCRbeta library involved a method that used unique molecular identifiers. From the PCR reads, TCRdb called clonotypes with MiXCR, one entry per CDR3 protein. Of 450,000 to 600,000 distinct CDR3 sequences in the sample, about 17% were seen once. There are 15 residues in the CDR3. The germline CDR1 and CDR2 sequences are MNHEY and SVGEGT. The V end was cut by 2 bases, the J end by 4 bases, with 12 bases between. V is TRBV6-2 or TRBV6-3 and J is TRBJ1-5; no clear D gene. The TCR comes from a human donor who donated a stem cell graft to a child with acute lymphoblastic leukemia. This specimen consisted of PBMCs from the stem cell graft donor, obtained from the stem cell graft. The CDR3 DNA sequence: TGTGCCAGCAGTTACCTAAACGGACCAAATCAGCCCCAGCATTTT. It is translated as CASSYLNGPNQPQHF.